Shown below are 32 T cell receptor beta chains from a single sample sequenced in a study of blood T cell repertoires in COVID-19. Some clones are missing from TCRdb's copy, which holds only in-frame ones; the method was immunoSEQ multiplex PCR. Of under 150,000 clones listed, under 90% were seen once; the top ten hold about 39%. Sequenced input: peripheral blood. These receptors all stem from a human donor in a cohort sampled during active COVID-19.

This sequence joins TRBV6-5 and TRBJ2-7, with unresolved D. From germline, CDR1 is MNHEY and CDR2 SVGAGI. Trimming left V 6 bases short and J 0 bases short, with 12 bases between. This CDR3 is 14 amino acids long. The CDR3 spells CASSQRFDSYEQYF. The CDR3 DNA follows: TGTGCCAGCAGCCAGCGTTTCGACTCCTACGAGCAGTACTTC.

The chain recombines TRBV11-2 with TRBJ1-1; D possibly corresponds to TRBD1 (5 bases). Trimming took 5 bases from V and 1 from J, leaving 8 bases between them. The CDR3 contains 13 residues. The germline V gene encodes CDR1 SGHAT and CDR2 FQNNGV. The CDR3 region is CASSVQGNTEAFF. DNA of the CDR3: TGTGCCAGCAGCGTTCAGGGGAACACTGAAGCTTTCTTT.

This clone appeared a few times. V and J are TRBV6-6 and TRBJ1-2; D ambiguous. The germline CDR1 and CDR2 sequences are MNHNY and SVGAGI (reference sequence). Between the trimmed V and J ends, which lost 0 bases and 8 bases, there was a span of 16 bases. The CDR3 loop spans 15 amino acids. CDR3 sequence reads: CASSYSFRESVGYTF. The CDR3 DNA reads as TGTGCCAGCAGTTACTCGTTTCGGGAGTCCGTCGGCTACACCTTC.

V usage is TRBV5-1 and J usage is TRBJ2-7; 7 positions match TRBD1. With 2 bases clipped from V and 1 base from J, the junction kept 3 bases outside the gene matches. The CDR3 is made up of 14 amino acids. Per the germline V gene, CDR1 is SGHRS and CDR2 is YFSETQ. The CDR3 DNA reads TGCGCCAGCAGCTTACTGGGACAGTCCTACGAGCAGTACTTC. It specifies CASSLLGQSYEQYF.

Only a few counts were recorded for this clone. The chain couples TRBV5-1 to TRBJ1-3; TRBD1 matches 9 bases. CDR1 and CDR2 from the germline V gene are SGHRS and YFSETQ. Trimming removed 4 bases from V and 0 bases from J; junction bases left unmatched: 2. The CDR3 has 15 amino acids. Here the CDR3 DNA reads TGCGCCAGCAGCGTGGACAGGGGCTCTGGAAACACCATATATTTT. Residues: CASSVDRGSGNTIYF.

This clone was seen at least ten times. This chain joins TRBV19 and TRBJ1-4, with 7 nucleotides matching TRBD1. Trimming at V came to 5 bases and at J to 4 bases, leaving 7 bases not matched to a gene. Germline CDR1 LNHDA, CDR2 SQIVND (reference sequence). The CDR3 is 15 amino acids. This CDR3 reads CASSPPGQSNEKLFF. The CDR3 DNA sequence: TGTGCCAGTAGTCCGCCGGGACAGAGTAATGAAAAACTGTTTTTT.

This chain joins TRBV18 and TRBJ2-7; no firm D call. The CDR3 extends over 13 amino acids. V lost 3 bases to trimming and J lost 5 bases, with 11 bases between them. Germline values: CDR1 KGHSH, CDR2 LQKENI. The CDR3 loop is CASSPSGSNEQYF. CDR3 in DNA: TGTGCCAGCTCACCTTCAGGTTCCAACGAGCAGTACTTC.

This chain uses TRBV29-1 with TRBJ1-1; 7 bases fit TRBD1. CDR3 size: 13 residues. V trimming: 7 bases; J trimming: 3 bases; junction bases outside the gene matches: 8. Germline values: CDR1 SQVTM, CDR2 ANQGSEA. CDR3 region: CSARKGADTEAFF. CDR3 in DNA: TGCAGCGCGCGCAAGGGGGCGGACACTGAAGCTTTCTTT.

V usage is TRBV19 and J usage is TRBJ1-2, with D uncertain. CDR3 length: 14 amino acids. V was trimmed by 4 bases and J by 2 bases, leaving 11 bases between them. Looked up from germline, CDR1 is LNHDA and CDR2 is SQIVND (reference sequence). The CDR3 loop is CASSTLYENYGYTF. The DNA of the CDR3 is TGTGCCAGTAGTACCCTATATGAGAACTATGGCTACACCTTC. Full variable domain (remainder filled in from reference TRBV19 and TRBJ1-2): DGGITQSPKYLFRKEGQNVTLSCEQNLNHDAMYWYRQDPGQGLRLIYYSQIVNDFQKGDIAEGYSVSREKKESFPLTVTSAQKNPTAFYLCASSTLYENYGYTFGSGTRLTVV.

This chain joins TRBV21-1 and TRBJ1-1. TRBV21-1 represents a pseudogene. The CDR3 has 17 amino acids. The CDR3 DNA reads TGTGCCAGCAGCAAAGGGGTGGTGGAACACTCGAGGCCTGAAGCTTTCTTT. Amino acid sequence: CASSKGVVEHSRPEAFF.

The DNA for the CDR3 is TGTGCCAGCAGTTTACCCCCGGGACAGGGGTACACTGAAGCTTTCTTT. This codes for CASSLPPGQGYTEAFF. This chain links TRBV28 with TRBJ1-1, with 10 bases aligning to TRBD1. The CDR3 has 16 amino acids. The germline V gene has CDR1 MDHEN and CDR2 SYDVKM. V lost 2 bases to trimming and J lost 3 bases; unmatched junction nucleotides: 6.

The gene calls are TRBV14 and TRBJ1-2; D unclear. Trimming removed 0 bases from V and 0 bases from J, with 8 bases in between. The CDR3 has 15 amino acids. Germline V gene data show CDR1 as SGHDN and CDR2 as FVKESK. CDR3 residues: CASSQETVANYGYTF. The CDR3 DNA sequence: TGTGCCAGCAGCCAAGAAACAGTGGCTAACTATGGCTACACCTTC.

The chain carries TRBV11-2 and TRBJ2-1; possible D gene TRBD2, 5 bases. Germline CDR1 reads SGHAT; CDR2 reads FQNNGV. The V end was cut by 5 bases, the J end by 5 bases, with 16 bases between. The CDR3 totals 15 residues. The CDR3 spells CASSPWGVLDNEQFF. In nucleotides, the CDR3 is TGTGCCAGCAGCCCCTGGGGAGTCTTGGACAATGAGCAGTTCTTC.

V gene TRBV7-2 combines with J gene TRBJ1-4; D is possibly TRBD1 (6 bases). This CDR3 region has 15 residues. Trimming removed 5 bases from V and 5 bases from J, with 15 bases in between. Germline V gene data show CDR1 as SGHTA and CDR2 as FQGNSA. CDR3 residues: CASSETTGVNEKLFF. CDR3 in DNA: TGTGCCAGCAGCGAAACGACAGGAGTGAATGAAAAACTGTTTTTT.

The chain joins TRBV4-3 to TRBJ2-3; D is uncertain. V lost 1 base to trimming and J lost 4 bases, with 6 bases between them. This CDR3 spans 13 amino acids. CDR1 and CDR2 from the germline V gene are LGHNA and YSLEER. CDR3 nucleotides: TGCGCCAGCAGCCAAGCCTCCCCAGATACGCAGTATTTT. Encoded protein: CASSQASPDTQYF.

In its sample, this clone was seen once. The chain has TRBV28 and TRBJ2-1; TRBD2 aligns across 7 bases. Germline V CDR1 and CDR2: MDHEN, SYDVKM. V was clipped by 8 bases and J by 4 bases; unmatched bases: 2. The CDR3 spans 12 residues. Written as DNA, the CDR3 is TGTGCCAGCCGGACTAGATACAATGAGCAGTTCTTC. Amino acids: CASRTRYNEQFF.

This clone showed up just once. V and J are TRBV14 and TRBJ2-5, with 7 nucleotides matching TRBD2. This CDR3 is 13 amino acids long. The trim removed 2 bases at V and 4 bases at J, leaving 1 base unmatched. CDR1 SGHDN and CDR2 FVKESK come from the germline V gene. CDR3 in amino acids: CASSQWGGETQYF. The CDR3 DNA reads as TGTGCCAGCAGCCAATGGGGGGGAGAGACCCAGTACTTC.

This chain links TRBV2 with TRBJ1-2; D gene uncertain. Trimming took off 0 bases at V and 7 bases at J, with 12 bases between the two ends. CDR3 size: 14 residues. Germline CDR1 reads SNHLY; CDR2 reads FYNNEI. The DNA of the CDR3 is TGTGCCAGCAGTGAAGCGCAGGCTGTGGGTGGCTACACCTTC. Translation gives CASSEAQAVGGYTF.

The chain uses TRBV19 and TRBJ2-2; D unresolved. The CDR3 is 14 amino acids. Looked up from germline, CDR1 is LNHDA and CDR2 is SQIVND (reference sequence). V lost 2 bases and J 3 bases, leaving 7 bases between the germline ends. The CDR3 DNA follows: TGTGCCAGTAGTATACACGGAGACACCGGGGAGCTGTTTTTT. Its translation: CASSIHGDTGELFF.

The V call is TRBV7-6, the J call TRBJ1-5; D unresolved. This CDR3 region has 15 residues. V lost 5 bases and J lost 0, with 11 bases in between. Germline CDR1 and CDR2: SGHVS and FNYEAQ. The CDR3 DNA is TGTGCCAGCAGCGCTAAGGCGGGTAGCAATCAGCCCCAGCATTTT. It codes for CASSAKAGSNQPQHF.

The DNA for the CDR3 is TGCGCCAGTAGGGAGGGGGACGACCCCTATGGCTACACCTTC. It encodes CASREGDDPYGYTF. This sequence joins TRBV5-1 and TRBJ1-2, with D perhaps matching TRBD1 (6 bases). The CDR3 consists of 14 residues. Germline V gene data show CDR1 as SGHRS and CDR2 as YFSETQ. Between the trimmed V and J ends, which lost 8 bases and 4 bases, there was a span of 18 bases.

The chain uses TRBV9 and TRBJ1-3; 10 bases match TRBD1. V was clipped by 0 bases and J by 7 bases; unmatched bases: 1. The CDR3 length is 14 residues. CDR1 is SGDLS and CDR2 is YYNGEE in the germline V gene. The CDR3 DNA is TGTGCCAGCAGCGTAGGGGACAGGGGCAACACCATATATTTT. This encodes CASSVGDRGNTIYF.

The gene calls are TRBV27 and TRBJ1-4, with 8 bases lining up with TRBD1. Unmatched junction bases numbered 3, after V lost 8 bases and J lost 7 bases. The CDR3 consists of 12 residues. CDR1 and CDR2 from the germline V gene are MNHEY and SMNVEV (reference sequence). CDR3 residues: CASGQGGEKLFF. DNA of the CDR3: TGTGCCAGCGGACAGGGTGGTGAAAAACTGTTTTTT.

This sequence joins TRBV6-5 and TRBJ1-5, with a possible D match to TRBD1 (6 bases). CDR3 length: 15 amino acids. With 7 bases removed from V and 5 bases from J, the gap between germline ends came to 18 bases. CDR1 is MNHEY and CDR2 is SVGAGI in the germline V gene. CDR3 in amino acids: CASKAQRGIYQPQHF. In nucleotides, the CDR3 is TGTGCCAGCAAGGCCCAGAGGGGGATATATCAGCCCCAGCATTTT.

The V gene is TRBV28, the J gene TRBJ1-2; a weak D match, TRBD1 (5 bases). This CDR3 region has 13 residues. Germline CDR1 is MDHEN and CDR2 is SYDVKM. The ends were cut back, 6 bases at V and 0 bases at J, with 8 bases in the middle. The CDR3 loop is CASRSGSNYGYTF. The DNA for the CDR3 is TGTGCCAGCAGATCAGGGTCTAACTATGGCTACACCTTC.

This chain links TRBV6-5 with TRBJ1-1; D is unclear. Germline V gene sequence: CDR1 MNHEY, CDR2 SVGAGI. CDR3 length equals 12 residues. The germline V and J ends were trimmed by 6 bases and 1 base, with 6 bases remaining between them. The CDR3 loop reads CASSPRNTEAFF. The CDR3 region has the DNA TGTGCCAGCAGCCCGAGGAACACTGAAGCTTTCTTT.

This clone was found once. The chain recombines TRBV6-5 with TRBJ1-6; D is undetermined. This CDR3 contains 16 residues. The V gene's germline CDR1 is MNHEY and CDR2 SVGAGI. With 4 bases removed from V and 7 bases from J, the gap between germline ends came to 17 bases. The CDR3 reads CASSSSPTTGNSPLHF. CDR3 bases: TGTGCCAGCAGTTCCTCCCCCACAACGGGGAATTCACCCCTCCACTTT.

V and J are TRBV5-4 and TRBJ2-2; possible D gene TRBD1, 5 bases. The CDR3 has 15 residues. The V and J ends lost 0 bases and 3 bases respectively, with 9 bases between them. The V gene's germline CDR1 is SGHNT and CDR2 YYREEE (reference sequence). CDR3 nucleotides: TGTGCCAGCAGCTTGGGGGCAGGGTACACCGGGGAGCTGTTTTTT. Its translation is CASSLGAGYTGELFF. The full variable domain, rest sourced from reference TRBV5-4 and TRBJ2-2, is ETGVTQSPTHLIKTRGQQVTLRCSSQSGHNTVSWYQQALGQGPQFIFQYYREEENGRGNFPPRFSGLQFPNYSSELNVNALELDDSALYLCASSLGAGYTGELFFGEGSRLTVL.

The CDR3 is CASSLAGGAHYGYTF. CDR3 DNA sequence: TGTGCCAGCAGCTTAGCCGGAGGGGCTCACTATGGCTACACCTTC. The chain uses TRBV7-9 and TRBJ1-2; a possible D gene is TRBD1 (5 bases). This CDR3 is built from 15 residues. V was trimmed by 0 bases and J by 3 bases, leaving 11 bases between them. From germline, CDR1 is SEHNR and CDR2 FQNEAQ (reference sequence).

The CDR3 DNA follows: TGTGCCAGCAGCTTAAACCCCCGACAGGGGGCAACGCATGGCTACACCTTC. It yields the protein CASSLNPRQGATHGYTF. This chain links TRBV7-3 with TRBJ1-2; 10 bases are a match to TRBD1. Germline values: CDR1 SGHTA, CDR2 FQGTGA. With 1 base clipped from V and 6 bases from J, the junction kept 11 bases outside the gene matches. The length of the CDR3 is 17 residues.

The chain combines TRBV7-6 with TRBJ2-5; D might be TRBD1 (6 bases). Trimming left V 5 bases short and J 2 bases short, with 21 bases between. Per the germline V gene, CDR1 is SGHVS and CDR2 is FNYEAQ. The length of the CDR3 is 17 residues. This chain's CDR3 is CASSRLKLGTRQETQYF. The CDR3 bases are TGTGCCAGCAGCCGCCTGAAACTCGGGACACGGCAAGAGACCCAGTACTTC.

This chain links TRBV18 with TRBJ1-1; possibly TRBD1 for D (6 bases). V lost 1 base and J 6 bases, leaving 12 bases between the germline ends. Per the germline V gene, CDR1 is KGHSH and CDR2 is LQKENI. CDR3 length equals 14 residues. Here the CDR3 reads CASSPLTGGPEAFF. DNA of the CDR3: TGTGCCAGCTCACCACTGACAGGTGGGCCTGAAGCTTTCTTT.